This T cell receptor beta chain is from a study of blood T cell repertoires in COVID-19. Study as a whole: T cells, B-cell-depleted T cells, or PBMCs supplied cDNA or gDNA.

Germline-derived CDR1 and CDR2 are LGHDT and YNNKEL (reference sequence). The CDR3 length is 17 residues. Germline trimming cut 4 bases from V and 4 bases from J; bases unmatched to any gene: 12. In the study's own analysis: Reference gene primer amplification yielded estimated nucleated cell counts. The protocol was immunoSEQ multiplex PCR, while the TCRdb copy is restricted to in-frame clones and leaves out a portion. That table is the source of V, J and clone size, and D and trimming were worked out from the DNA. The sample lists about 430,000 clones, roughly 88% occurring once. The sequence was collected from a woman in her 30s with acute COVID-19. V is TRBV3-1 (or the pseudogene TRBV3-2) and J is TRBJ2-1; 8 bases are shared with TRBD2. Input material: PBMCs or T cells enriched from blood (not recorded which). The CDR3 nucleotides are TGTGCCAGCAGCCCTACAGTGGGCGGGGGGAGATACAATGAGCAGTTCTTC. This sequence encodes CASSPTVGGGRYNEQFF.